This TCR beta chain was found in a study of cytomegalovirus exposure and HLA in healthy donors. The PCR was carried out with 60 Vbeta primers and 13 Jbeta primers. Measured with immunoSEQ multiplex PCR; TCRdb has only the in-frame clones, and not every one. This sample has a few hundred thousand clones; over 75% occur once, and the top ten carry about 2.8%. This CDR3 spans 14 amino acids. V was cut by 4 bases and J by 6 bases, with 14 bases left in between. The germline V gene encodes CDR1 SGHDT and CDR2 YYEEEE. The sequence derives from a woman under 40 in good health and CMV-seronegative. V is TRBV5-6 and J is TRBJ2-1; D is perhaps TRBD2 (6 bases). Sample: PBMCs. CDR3 region: CASSRLGFPNEQFF. CDR3 bases: TGTGCCAGCAGCAGACTAGGATTCCCCAATGAGCAGTTCTTC.